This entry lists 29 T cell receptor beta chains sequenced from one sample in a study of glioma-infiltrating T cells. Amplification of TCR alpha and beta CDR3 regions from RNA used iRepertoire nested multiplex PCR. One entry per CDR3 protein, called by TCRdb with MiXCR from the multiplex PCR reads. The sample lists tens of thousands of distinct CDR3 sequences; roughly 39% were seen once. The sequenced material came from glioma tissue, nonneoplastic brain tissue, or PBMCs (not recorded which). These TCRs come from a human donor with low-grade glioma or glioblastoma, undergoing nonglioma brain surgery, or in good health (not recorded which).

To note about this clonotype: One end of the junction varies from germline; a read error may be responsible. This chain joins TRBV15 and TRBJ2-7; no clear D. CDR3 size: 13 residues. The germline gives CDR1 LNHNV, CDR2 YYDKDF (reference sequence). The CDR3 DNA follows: TGTGCCACTAGCAGTGCCCTTCCCGGCGAGCAGTCCTTC. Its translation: CATSSALPGEQSF.

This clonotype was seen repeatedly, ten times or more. The CDR3 DNA is TGTGCCAGCTCAGTGTCGGGCGAGCAGTACTTC. Protein product: CASSVSGEQYF. The chain employs TRBV18 and TRBJ2-7; D gene ambiguous. Trimming shortened V by 5 bases and J by 6 bases, and 8 bases separated the two germline ends. In germline, CDR1 is KGHSH, CDR2 LQKENI. The CDR3 has 11 residues.

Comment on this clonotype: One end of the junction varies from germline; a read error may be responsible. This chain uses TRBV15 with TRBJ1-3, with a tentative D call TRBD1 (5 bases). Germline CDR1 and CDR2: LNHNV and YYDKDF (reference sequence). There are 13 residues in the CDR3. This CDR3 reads CATGRDGANTIYF. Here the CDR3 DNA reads TGTGCCACCGGCAGAGATGGGGCCAACACCATATATTTT.

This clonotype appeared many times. CDR3 region: CASSPTAGSTDTQYF. The CDR3 DNA reads TGTGCCAGCTCACCAACAGCGGGAAGCACAGATACGCAGTATTTT. The chain employs TRBV18 and TRBJ2-3, with 7 nucleotides matching TRBD2. The length of the CDR3 is 15 residues. Losses at the gene ends were 2 bases for V and 0 bases for J; bases not matched to a gene: 2. CDR1 and CDR2 from the germline V gene are KGHSH and LQKENI.

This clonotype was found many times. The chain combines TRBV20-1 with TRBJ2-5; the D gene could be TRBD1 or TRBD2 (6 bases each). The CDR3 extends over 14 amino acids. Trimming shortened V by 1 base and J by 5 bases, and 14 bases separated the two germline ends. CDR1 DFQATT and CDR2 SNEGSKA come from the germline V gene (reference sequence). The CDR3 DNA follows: TGCAGTGCTAGAGTCGGGGGCGCCTGGGAGACCCAGTACTTC. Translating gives CSARVGGAWETQYF.

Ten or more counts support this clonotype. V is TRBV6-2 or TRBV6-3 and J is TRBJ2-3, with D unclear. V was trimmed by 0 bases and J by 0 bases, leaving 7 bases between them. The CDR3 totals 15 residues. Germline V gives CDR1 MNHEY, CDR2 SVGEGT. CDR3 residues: CASSYSVTSTDTQYF. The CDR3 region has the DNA TGTGCCAGCAGTTACTCCGTGACTAGCACAGATACGCAGTATTTT.

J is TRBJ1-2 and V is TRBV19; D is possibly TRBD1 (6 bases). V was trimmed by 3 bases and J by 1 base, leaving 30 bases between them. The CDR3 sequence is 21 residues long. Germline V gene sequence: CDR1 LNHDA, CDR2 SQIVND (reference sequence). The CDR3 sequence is CASSISNSGTSFLSLNYGYTF. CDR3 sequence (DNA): TGTGCCAGTAGTATTTCTAACTCCGGGACATCCTTCTTATCTCTTAACTATGGCTACACCTTC.

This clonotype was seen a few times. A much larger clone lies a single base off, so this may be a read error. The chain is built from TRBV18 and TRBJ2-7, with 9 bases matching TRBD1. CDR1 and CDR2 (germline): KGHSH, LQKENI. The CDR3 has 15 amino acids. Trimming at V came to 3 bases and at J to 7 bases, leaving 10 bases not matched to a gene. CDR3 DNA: TGTGCCAGCTCACCGTCCTGGGACAGGGTGAATGAGCAGTACTTC. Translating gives CASSPSWDRVNEQYF.

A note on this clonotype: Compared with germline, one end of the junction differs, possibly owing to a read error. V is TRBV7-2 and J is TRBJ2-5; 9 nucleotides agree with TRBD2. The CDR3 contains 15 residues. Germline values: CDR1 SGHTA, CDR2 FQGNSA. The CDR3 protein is CASGLGSGGGETQYF. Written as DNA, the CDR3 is TGTGCCAGCGGCTTAGGTAGCGGGGGTGGAGAGACCCAGTACTTC.

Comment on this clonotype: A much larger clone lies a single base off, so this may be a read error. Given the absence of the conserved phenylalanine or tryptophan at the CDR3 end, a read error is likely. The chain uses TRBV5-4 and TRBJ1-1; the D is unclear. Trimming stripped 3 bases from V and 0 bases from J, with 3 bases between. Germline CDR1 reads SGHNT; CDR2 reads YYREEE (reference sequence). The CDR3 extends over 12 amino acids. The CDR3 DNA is TGTGCCAGCAGCTACTTGAACACTGAAGCTTTCCTT. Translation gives CASSYLNTEAFL.

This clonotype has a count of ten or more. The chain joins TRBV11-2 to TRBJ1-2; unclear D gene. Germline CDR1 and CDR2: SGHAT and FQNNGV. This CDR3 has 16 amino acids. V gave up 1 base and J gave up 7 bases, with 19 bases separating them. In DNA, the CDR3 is TGTGCCAGCAGCTTAGGGCAGACCCTCGGTTTCGCTGGCTACACCTTC. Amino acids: CASSLGQTLGFAGYTF.

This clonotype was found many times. CDR3 sequence reads: CSVHATGGGANEQFF. For the CDR3, the DNA is TGCAGCGTACACGCGACGGGCGGGGGGGCGAATGAGCAGTTCTTC. The chain carries TRBV29-1 and TRBJ2-1, with 9 bases matching TRBD2. V shed 6 bases and J 7 bases; nucleotides not matched to a gene: 13. There are 15 residues in the CDR3. In germline, CDR1 is SQVTM, CDR2 ANQGSEA.

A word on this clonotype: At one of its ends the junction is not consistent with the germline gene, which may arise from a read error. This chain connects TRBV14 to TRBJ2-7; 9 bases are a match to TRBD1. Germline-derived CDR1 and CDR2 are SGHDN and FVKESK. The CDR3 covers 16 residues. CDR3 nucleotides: TGCGCCAGCAGCCGCTTGGGGACAGGGCAGACCTACGAGCAGTACTTC. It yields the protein CASSRLGTGQTYEQYF.

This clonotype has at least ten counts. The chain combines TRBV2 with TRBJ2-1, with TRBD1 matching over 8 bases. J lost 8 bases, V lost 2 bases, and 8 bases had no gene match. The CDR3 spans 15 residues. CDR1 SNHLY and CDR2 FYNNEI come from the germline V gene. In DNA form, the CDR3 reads TGTGCCAGCAGTGAACGTGGGCAGGGGGCCGATGAGCAGTTCTTC. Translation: CASSERGQGADEQFF. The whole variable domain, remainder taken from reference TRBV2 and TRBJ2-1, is EPEVTQTPSHQVTQMGQEVILRCVPISNHLYFYWYRQILGQKVEFLVSFYNNEISEKSEIFDDQFSVERPDGSNFTLKIRSTKLEDSAMYFCASSERGQGADEQFFGPGTRLTVL.

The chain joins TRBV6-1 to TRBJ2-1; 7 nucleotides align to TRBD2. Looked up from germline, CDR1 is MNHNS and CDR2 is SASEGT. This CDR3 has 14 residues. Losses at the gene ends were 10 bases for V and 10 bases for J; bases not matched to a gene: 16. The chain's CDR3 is CANRRTSVSYEQFF. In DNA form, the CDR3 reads TGTGCCAACAGGCGTACTAGCGTCTCCTACGAGCAGTTCTTC.

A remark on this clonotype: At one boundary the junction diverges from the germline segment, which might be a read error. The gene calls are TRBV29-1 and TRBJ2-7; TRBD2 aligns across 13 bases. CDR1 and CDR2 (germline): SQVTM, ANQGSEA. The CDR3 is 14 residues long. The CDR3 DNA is TGCAGCGTTACTAGCGGGAGGGTATACTACGAACAGTACTTC. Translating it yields CSVTSGRVYYEQYF.

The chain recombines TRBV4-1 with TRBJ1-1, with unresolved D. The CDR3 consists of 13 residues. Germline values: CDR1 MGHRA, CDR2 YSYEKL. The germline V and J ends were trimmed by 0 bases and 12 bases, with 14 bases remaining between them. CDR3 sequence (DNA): TGCGCCAGCAGCCAAGATGTGGTTCGTACATCTTTCTTT. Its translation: CASSQDVVRTSFF.

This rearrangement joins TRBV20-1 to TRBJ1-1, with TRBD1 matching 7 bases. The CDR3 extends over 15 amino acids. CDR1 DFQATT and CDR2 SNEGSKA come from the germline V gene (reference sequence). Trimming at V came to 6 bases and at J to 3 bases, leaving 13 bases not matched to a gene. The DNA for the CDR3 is TGCAGTGCGGCGGGACAGCTTCTTGGATACACTGAAGCTTTCTTT. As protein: CSAAGQLLGYTEAFF.

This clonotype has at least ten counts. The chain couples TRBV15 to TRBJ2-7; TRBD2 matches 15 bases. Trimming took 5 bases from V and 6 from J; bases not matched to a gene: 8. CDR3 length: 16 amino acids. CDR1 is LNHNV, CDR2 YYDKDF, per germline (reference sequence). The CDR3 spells CATSPDGTSGRTEQYF. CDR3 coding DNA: TGTGCCACCAGCCCAGACGGGACTAGCGGGAGGACCGAGCAGTACTTC.

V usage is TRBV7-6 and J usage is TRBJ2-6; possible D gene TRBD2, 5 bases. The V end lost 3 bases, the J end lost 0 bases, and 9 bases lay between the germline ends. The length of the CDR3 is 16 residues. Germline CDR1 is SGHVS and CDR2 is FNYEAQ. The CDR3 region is CASSLEAASGANVLTF. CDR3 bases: TGTGCCAGCAGCTTGGAGGCGGCCTCTGGGGCCAACGTCCTGACTTTC.

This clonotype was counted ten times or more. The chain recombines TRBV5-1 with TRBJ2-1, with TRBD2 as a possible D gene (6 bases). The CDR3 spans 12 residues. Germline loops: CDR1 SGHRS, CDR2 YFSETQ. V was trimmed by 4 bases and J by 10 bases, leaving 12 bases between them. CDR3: CASSGGIREQFF. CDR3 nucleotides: TGCGCCAGCAGCGGCGGGATTCGGGAGCAGTTCTTC.

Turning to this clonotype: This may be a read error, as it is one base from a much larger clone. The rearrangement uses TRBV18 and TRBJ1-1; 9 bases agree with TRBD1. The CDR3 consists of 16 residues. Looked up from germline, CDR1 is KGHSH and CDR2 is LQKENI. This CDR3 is CASSPQQGALNAEAFF. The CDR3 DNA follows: TGTGCCAGCTCACCCCAACAGGGGGCGTTGAACGCTGAAGCTTTCTTT.

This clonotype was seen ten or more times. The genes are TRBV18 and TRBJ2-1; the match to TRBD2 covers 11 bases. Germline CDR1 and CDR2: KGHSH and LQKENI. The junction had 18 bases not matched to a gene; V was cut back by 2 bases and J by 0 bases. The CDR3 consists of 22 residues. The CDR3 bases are TGTGCCAGCTCACCAGGTCCGGGCCTAGCGGGGGGCCACAAGAGCTCCTACAATGAGCAGTTCTTC. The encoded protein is CASSPGPGLAGGHKSSYNEQFF.

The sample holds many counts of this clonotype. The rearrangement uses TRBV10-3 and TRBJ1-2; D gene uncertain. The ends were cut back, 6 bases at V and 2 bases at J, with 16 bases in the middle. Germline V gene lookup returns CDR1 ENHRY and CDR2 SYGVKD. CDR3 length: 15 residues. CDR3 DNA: TGTGCCATCAGGGGCCGCGTTGAGCAAAACTATGGCTACACCTTC. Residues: CAIRGRVEQNYGYTF.

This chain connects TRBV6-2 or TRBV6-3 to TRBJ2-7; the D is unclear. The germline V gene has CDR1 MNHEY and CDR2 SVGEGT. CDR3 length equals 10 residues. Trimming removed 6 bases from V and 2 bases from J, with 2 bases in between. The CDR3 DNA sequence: TGTGCCAGCAGGACCTACGAGCAGTACTTC. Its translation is CASRTYEQYF.

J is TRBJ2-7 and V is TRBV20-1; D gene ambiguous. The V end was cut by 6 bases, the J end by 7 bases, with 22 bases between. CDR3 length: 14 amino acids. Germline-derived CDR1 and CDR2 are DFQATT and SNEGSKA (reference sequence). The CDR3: CSAVPQERYHEQYF. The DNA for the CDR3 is TGCAGTGCCGTCCCCCAGGAAAGGTACCATGAGCAGTACTTC.

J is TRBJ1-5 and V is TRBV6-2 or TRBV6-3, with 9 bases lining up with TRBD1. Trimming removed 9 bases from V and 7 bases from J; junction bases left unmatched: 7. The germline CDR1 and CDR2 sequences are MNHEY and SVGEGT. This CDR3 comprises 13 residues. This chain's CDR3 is CARRWDREQPQHF. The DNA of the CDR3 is TGTGCCAGAAGGTGGGACAGGGAGCAGCCCCAGCATTTT.

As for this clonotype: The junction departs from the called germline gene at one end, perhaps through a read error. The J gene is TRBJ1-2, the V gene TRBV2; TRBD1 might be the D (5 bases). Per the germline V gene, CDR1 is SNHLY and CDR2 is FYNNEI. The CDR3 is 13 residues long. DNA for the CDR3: TGTGCCAGCGGTGAAGCAGGGAACTATGGCTACACCTTC. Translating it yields CASGEAGNYGYTF.

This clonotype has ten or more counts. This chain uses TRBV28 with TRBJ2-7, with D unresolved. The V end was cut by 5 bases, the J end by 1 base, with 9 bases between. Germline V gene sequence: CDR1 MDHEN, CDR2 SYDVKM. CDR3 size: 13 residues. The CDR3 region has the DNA TGTGCCAGCAGTGAAGGGCCATCCTACGAGCAGTACTTC. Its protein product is CASSEGPSYEQYF.